This T cell receptor (beta chain) appears in the sequencing data of a study of beta chain features in type 1 diabetes. Turning to the study itself: Taken together, all samples contributed 95 million to 110 million examined sorted cells. Study observations and caveats: Sequencing of cDNA might inflate the share of cells that strongly express TCR. Researchers reported that naive, central memory and Treg TCRB repertoires appeared more similar in patients than in healthy donors. People with Type 1 diabetes carried modestly yet significantly shorter TCRB CDR3s in all four CD4+ subsets.

Expressed TCRB transcripts were sequenced, since all the RNA that had been isolated was reverse transcribed. Produced via immunoSEQ multiplex PCR; TCRdb's table is partial and in-frame only. Of 600,000 to 650,000 clones listed, about 16% were seen once; the top ten hold about 0.086%. CDR3 length equals 14 residues. V lost 5 bases and J lost 2; bases outside the gene matches: 3. Germline V gives CDR1 SGHAT, CDR2 FQNNGV. About this clone: Its antigen is unidentified.

The sample comprised naive CD4+ T cells from blood. This TCR came from a man aged 18 to 29 in good health. The gene calls are TRBV11-2 and TRBJ1-1; 9 bases map to TRBD1. DNA for the CDR3: TGTGCCAGCAGCCGGACAGGGGCTAACACTGAAGCTTTCTTT. Protein sequence: CASSRTGANTEAFF.